This passage covers 11 T cell receptor beta chains from one sample sequenced in a study of vaccination and CD4 T cells after COVID-19. Sample time point: late sampling 161 to 241 days after vaccination in three convalescent patients. TCRdb redid the calling of the PCR reads with MiXCR, one entry per CDR3 protein. Of about 33,000 distinct CDR3 sequences in the sample, around 39% were seen once. Material: CD4+ T cells from blood, obtained about 7 months after SARS-CoV-2 vaccination. Source of these receptors: a human donor who had recovered from COVID-19.

As DNA, the CDR3 is TGTGCCATCAGTGTTTCAGAGGCCCCCACAGATACGCAGTATTTT. Translating it yields CAISVSEAPTDTQYF. The rearrangement uses TRBV10-3 and TRBJ2-3; D unclear. The CDR3 is made up of 15 amino acids. Looked up from germline, CDR1 is ENHRY and CDR2 is SYGVKD. V was shortened by 4 bases and J by 2 bases, with 13 bases between the two germline ends.

The J gene is TRBJ2-2, the V gene TRBV24-1, with TRBD1 matching 7 bases. CDR1 KGHDR and CDR2 SFDVKD come from the germline V gene. This CDR3 is built from 14 residues. Trimming removed 8 bases from V and 0 bases from J; junction bases left unmatched: 2. The CDR3 spells CATTDRANTGELFF. CDR3 bases: TGTGCCACCACCGACAGGGCGAACACCGGGGAGCTGTTTTTT.

The rearrangement links TRBV27 to TRBJ1-1; D unresolved. Trimming removed 5 bases from V and 0 bases from J, with 7 bases in between. Germline values: CDR1 MNHEY, CDR2 SMNVEV (reference sequence). CDR3 length equals 13 residues. The CDR3 region is CASSPTMNTEAFF. The CDR3 nucleotides are TGTGCCAGCAGTCCCACTATGAACACTGAAGCTTTCTTT.

The chain carries TRBV20-1 and TRBJ1-1; 7 bases map to TRBD1. The CDR3 is 15 amino acids. Unmatched junction bases numbered 9, after V lost 3 bases and J lost 2 bases. The germline gives CDR1 DFQATT, CDR2 SNEGSKA (reference sequence). This CDR3 reads CSASGGQFVNTEAFF. CDR3 coding DNA: TGCAGTGCTAGTGGGGGACAGTTTGTAAACACTGAAGCTTTCTTT.

This clonotype has only a few counts. The rearrangement uses TRBV20-1 and TRBJ2-3; maybe TRBD1 (7 bases). This CDR3 comprises 14 residues. In germline, CDR1 is DFQATT, CDR2 SNEGSKA (reference sequence). V lost 5 bases and J lost 5, with 17 bases in between. This CDR3 reads CSAPHRGLGDTQYF. The CDR3 DNA reads TGCAGTGCTCCACACAGGGGACTGGGAGATACGCAGTATTTT.

The chain joins TRBV20-1 to TRBJ2-5; 9 bases map to TRBD2. This CDR3 has 16 amino acids. The ends lost 1 base at V and 0 bases at J; junction bases unmatched: 6. The germline V gene encodes CDR1 DFQATT and CDR2 SNEGSKA (reference sequence). DNA of the CDR3: TGCAGTGCTAGAGTAGTACTAGCGGGCTACCAAGAGACCCAGTACTTC. It codes for CSARVVLAGYQETQYF.

This clonotype was counted between two and nine times. The chain links TRBV27 to TRBJ2-5; no clear D. Germline-derived CDR1 and CDR2 are MNHEY and SMNVEV (reference sequence). With 2 bases removed from V and 5 bases from J, the gap between germline ends came to 15 bases. The CDR3 consists of 15 residues. The CDR3 region is CASSLGFSPTETQYF. Written as DNA, the CDR3 is TGTGCCAGCAGTTTAGGCTTTAGCCCGACGGAGACCCAGTACTTC.

The CDR3 protein is CASSFTLTGSSTDTQYF. As DNA, the CDR3 is TGCGCCAGCAGCTTTACACTGACAGGGTCTAGCACAGATACGCAGTATTTT. V and J are TRBV5-1 and TRBJ2-3; 7 bases fit TRBD1. This CDR3 spans 17 amino acids. From germline, CDR1 is SGHRS and CDR2 YFSETQ. The J segment lost 0 bases and the V segment lost 2 bases, leaving 9 bases of the junction unmatched.

This clonotype was seen a handful of times. The chain is built from TRBV27 and TRBJ1-1; D remains ambiguous. V was clipped by 4 bases and J by 0 bases, with 12 bases between them. The CDR3 totals 15 residues. The germline CDR1 and CDR2 sequences are MNHEY and SMNVEV (reference sequence). The CDR3 nucleotides are TGTGCCAGCAGTTCTCAGGTTGGGTTGAACACTGAAGCTTTCTTT. This encodes CASSSQVGLNTEAFF.

The J gene is TRBJ2-6, the V gene TRBV7-2, with D possibly TRBD1 on 6 matching bases. CDR3 length: 16 residues. The V and J ends lost 1 base and 2 bases respectively, with 9 bases between them. CDR1 is SGHTA, CDR2 FQGNSA, per germline. The CDR3 DNA is TGTGCCAGCAGCTTAGACCCAGGGGCTGGGGCCAACGTCCTGACTTTC. The encoded protein is CASSLDPGAGANVLTF.

In this sample, this clonotype turned up a few times. The chain combines TRBV6-1 with TRBJ1-5; TRBD1 is a possible D gene (5 bases). CDR1 is MNHNS, CDR2 SASEGT, per germline. The CDR3 is 14 amino acids. V was shortened by 6 bases and J by 2 bases, with 11 bases between the two germline ends. Here the CDR3 DNA reads TGTGCCAGCAGGCAGGGAGTGGGCAATCAGCCCCAGCATTTT. Residues: CASRQGVGNQPQHF.